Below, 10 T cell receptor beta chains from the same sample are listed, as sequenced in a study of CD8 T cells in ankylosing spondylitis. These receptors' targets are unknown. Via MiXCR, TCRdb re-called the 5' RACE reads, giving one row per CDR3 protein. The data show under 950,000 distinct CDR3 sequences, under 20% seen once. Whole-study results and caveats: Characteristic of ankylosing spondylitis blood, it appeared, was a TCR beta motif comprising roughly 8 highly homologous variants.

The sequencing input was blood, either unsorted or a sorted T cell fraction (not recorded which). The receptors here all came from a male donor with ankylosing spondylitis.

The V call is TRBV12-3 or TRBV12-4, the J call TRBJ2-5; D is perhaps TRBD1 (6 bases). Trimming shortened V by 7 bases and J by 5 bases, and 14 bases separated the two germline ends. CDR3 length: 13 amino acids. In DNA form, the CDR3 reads TGTGCCAGCACGCAGGGGATGGAGGAGACCCAGTACTTC. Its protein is CASTQGMEETQYF.

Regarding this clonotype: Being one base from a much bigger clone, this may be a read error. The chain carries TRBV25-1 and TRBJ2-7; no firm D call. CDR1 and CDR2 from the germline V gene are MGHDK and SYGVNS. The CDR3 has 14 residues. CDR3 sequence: CVSSEYPSSYEQYF. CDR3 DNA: TGTGTCAGCAGTGAGTATCCTAGCTCCTACGAGCAGTACTTC.

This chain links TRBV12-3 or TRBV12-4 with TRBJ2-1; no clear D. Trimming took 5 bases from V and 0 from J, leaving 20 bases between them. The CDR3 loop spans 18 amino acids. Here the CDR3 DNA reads TGTGCCAGCAGTCCGAACCTCGACCCACTTAGCTCCTACAATGAGCAGTTCTTC. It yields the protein CASSPNLDPLSSYNEQFF.

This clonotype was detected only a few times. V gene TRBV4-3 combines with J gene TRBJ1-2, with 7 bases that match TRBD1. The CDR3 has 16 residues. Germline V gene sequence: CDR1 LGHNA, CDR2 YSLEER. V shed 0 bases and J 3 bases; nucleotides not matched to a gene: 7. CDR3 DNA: TGCGCCAGCAGCCAAGAGAAGGAGGGGGCTTACTATGGCTACACCTTC. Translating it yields CASSQEKEGAYYGYTF.

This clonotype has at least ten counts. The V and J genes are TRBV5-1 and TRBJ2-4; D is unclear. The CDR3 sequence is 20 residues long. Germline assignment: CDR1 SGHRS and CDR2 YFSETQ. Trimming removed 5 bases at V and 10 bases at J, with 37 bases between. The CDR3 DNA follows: TGCGCCAGCAGTCTAACCTCCGGTTCCACCACAAAATCTTCTACACTGATTCAGTACTTC. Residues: CASSLTSGSTTKSSTLIQYF.

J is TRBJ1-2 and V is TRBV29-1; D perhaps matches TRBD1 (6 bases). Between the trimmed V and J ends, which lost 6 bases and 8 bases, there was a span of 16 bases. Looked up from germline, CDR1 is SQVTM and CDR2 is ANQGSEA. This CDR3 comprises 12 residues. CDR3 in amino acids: CSVDHREGGYTF. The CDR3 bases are TGCAGCGTGGACCACAGGGAGGGAGGCTACACCTTC.

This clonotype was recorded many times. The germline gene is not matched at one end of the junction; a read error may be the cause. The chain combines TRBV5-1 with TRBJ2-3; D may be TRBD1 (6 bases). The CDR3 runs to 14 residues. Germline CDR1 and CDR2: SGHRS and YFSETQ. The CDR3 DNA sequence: TGTGCCAGCAGTGGTGGCCAGGGGACAGATACGCAGTATTTT. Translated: CASSGGQGTDTQYF.

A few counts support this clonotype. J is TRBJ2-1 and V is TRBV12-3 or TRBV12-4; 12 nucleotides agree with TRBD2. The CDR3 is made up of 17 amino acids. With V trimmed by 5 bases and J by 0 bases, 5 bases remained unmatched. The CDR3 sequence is CASSGASGRVSYNEQFF. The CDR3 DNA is TGTGCCAGCAGTGGGGCTAGCGGGAGGGTCTCCTACAATGAGCAGTTCTTC.

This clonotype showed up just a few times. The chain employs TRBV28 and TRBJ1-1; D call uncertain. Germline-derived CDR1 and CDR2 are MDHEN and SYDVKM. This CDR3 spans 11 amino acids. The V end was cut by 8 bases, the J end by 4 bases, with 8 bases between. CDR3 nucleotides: TGTGCCAGCCCACGGTTCACTGAAGCTTTCTTT. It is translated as CASPRFTEAFF.

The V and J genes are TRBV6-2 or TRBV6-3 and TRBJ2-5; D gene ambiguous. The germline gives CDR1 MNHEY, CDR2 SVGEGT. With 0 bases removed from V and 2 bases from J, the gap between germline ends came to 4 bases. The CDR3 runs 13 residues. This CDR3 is CASSYSLQETQYF. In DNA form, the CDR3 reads TGTGCCAGCAGTTACTCACTTCAAGAGACCCAGTACTTC.